What follows is one T cell receptor (beta chain) and its context. What it binds is unknown. The CDR3 is made up of 15 amino acids. Trimming took off 0 bases at V and 4 bases at J, with 12 bases between the two ends. In germline, CDR1 is MGHRA, CDR2 YSYEKL. Survey level was the resolution at which the v3.0 immunoSEQ assay ran. TCRdb's table, derived via immunoSEQ multiplex PCR, lists solely in-frame clones and lacks some. The repertoire holds about 33,000 clones, about 83% seen once, with just over 7% in the top ten. The sample originates from a study of long-term antiretroviral therapy in people with HIV. Study-level findings and limits: Diversity went up after ART and still fell short of transplant donor controls.

The material was unsorted PBMCs, obtained 2 years after starting antiretroviral therapy. This receptor was taken from a woman between 45 and 65 years old with HIV. The chain carries TRBV4-1 and TRBJ1-2; D gene uncertain. CDR3 DNA: TGCGCCAGCAGCCAAGATAGCCCGGGCGGCTATGGCTACACCTTC. Amino acid sequence: CASSQDSPGGYGYTF.